The 10 T cell receptor beta chains below come from one sample, sequenced in a study of blood T cell repertoires in COVID-19 (dated by TCRdb to about 2020). Preparation of the library involved the immunoSEQ multiplex PCR assay. What TCRdb holds here is the immuneACCESS table cut down to in-frame rearrangements. Part of the clones is not present; checked against another copy, under half of the missing clones reflect an unresolved V gene, and the others are unexplained. This sample gives about 190,000 clones in total; 80% to 90% of them show up just once. Of the sample, 2.1% falls within the top ten clones. The sample consisted of peripheral blood. These TCRs come from an older man with active or convalescent COVID-19.

V and J are TRBV18 and TRBJ1-1; D not resolved. From germline, CDR1 is KGHSH and CDR2 LQKENI. The germline V and J ends were trimmed by 4 bases and 5 bases, with 20 bases remaining between them. The CDR3 consists of 16 residues. CDR3 in DNA: TGTGCCAGCTCACGCGACGACGGGGTTTGGTCTACTGAAGCTTTCTTT. This gives the protein CASSRDDGVWSTEAFF. The full variable domain, completed using reference TRBV18 and TRBJ1-1, is NAGVMQNPRHLVRRRGQEARLRCSPMKGHSHVYWYRQLPEEGLKFMVYLQKENIIDESGMPKERFSAEFPKEGPSILRIQQVVRGDSAAYFCASSRDDGVWSTEAFFGQGTRLTVV.

This chain joins TRBV18 and TRBJ2-4; weak D call: TRBD2 (5 bases). The length of the CDR3 is 14 residues. V lost 0 bases, J lost 7 bases, and 10 bases lay in between. Germline V lookup: CDR1 KGHSH, CDR2 LQKENI. DNA for the CDR3: TGTGCCAGCTCACCACCGGCTAGCAGGAACATTCAGTACTTC. Translated: CASSPPASRNIQYF.

With regard to this clone: This specimen includes other DNA sequences encoding the same CDR3. V is TRBV4-3 and J is TRBJ2-1; D is ambiguous. CDR1 is LGHNA, CDR2 YSLEER, per germline. There are 16 residues in the CDR3. The V end lost 4 bases, the J end lost 0 bases, and 13 bases lay between the germline ends. The CDR3 sequence is CASSLGTGSSYNEQFF. The CDR3 nucleotides read TGCGCCAGCAGCCTAGGAACGGGTAGCTCCTACAATGAGCAGTTCTTC.

The genes are TRBV6-5 and TRBJ1-3, with D possibly being TRBD1 (6 bases). Trimming stripped 6 bases from V and 0 bases from J, with 12 bases between. Germline values: CDR1 MNHEY, CDR2 SVGAGI. CDR3 length: 15 amino acids. The CDR3 spells CASRPDRSSGNTIYF. CDR3 sequence (DNA): TGTGCCAGCAGACCAGACAGGAGCTCTGGAAACACCATATATTTT.

The chain has TRBV5-1 and TRBJ1-5, with D unresolved. CDR1 and CDR2 (germline): SGHRS, YFSETQ. There are 15 residues in the CDR3. Between the trimmed V and J ends, which lost 0 bases and 0 bases, there was a span of 7 bases. For the CDR3, the DNA is TGCGCCAGCAGCTTGGGAGGGATTAGCAATCAGCCCCAGCATTTT. This codes for CASSLGGISNQPQHF.

This clone was observed once. This may come from a read error, since a much larger clone is one base off. CDR3 loop: CASSLGGDQPQHF. The CDR3 DNA is TGCGCCAGCAGCTTGGGGGGGGATCAGCCCCAGCATTTT. V and J are TRBV5-1 and TRBJ1-5; TRBD1 is a possible D gene (5 bases). Germline lookup yields CDR1 SGHRS and CDR2 YFSETQ. The CDR3 is 13 residues long. Trimming removed 0 bases at V and 5 bases at J, with 6 bases between.

This clone was seen once. The chain joins TRBV9 to TRBJ2-3, with 9 positions matching TRBD2. Germline V gives CDR1 SGDLS, CDR2 YYNGEE. The CDR3 consists of 15 residues. The ends lost 3 bases at V and 5 bases at J; junction bases unmatched: 7. CDR3 nucleotide sequence: TGTGCCAGCAGCGGAGGGACTAGCCGGGGAGATACGCAGTATTTT. Amino acid sequence: CASSGGTSRGDTQYF.

V usage is TRBV25-1 and J usage is TRBJ1-2; 8 bases agree with TRBD1. J was trimmed by 3 bases and V by 7 bases; bases with no gene match: 7. The CDR3 length is 14 residues. CDR1 and CDR2 (germline): MGHDK, SYGVNS. The CDR3 here is CASTRTGLHYGYTF. The CDR3, as DNA: TGTGCCAGCACCCGGACAGGGCTCCACTATGGCTACACCTTC.

The chain has TRBV7-6 and TRBJ2-3, with a weak D call TRBD2 (5 bases). Looked up from germline, CDR1 is SGHVS and CDR2 is FNYEAQ. This CDR3 comprises 15 residues. The V gene lost 5 bases and the J gene lost 0 bases, with 12 bases spanning the gap. The CDR3 protein is CASSGRGLSTDTQYF. In DNA, the CDR3 is TGTGCCAGCAGCGGGAGAGGCTTAAGCACAGATACGCAGTATTTT.

This rearrangement joins TRBV7-9 to TRBJ2-7; TRBD1 is a possible D gene (7 bases). Germline CDR1 SEHNR, CDR2 FQNEAQ (reference sequence). With 4 bases removed from V and 1 base from J, the gap between germline ends came to 17 bases. The CDR3 spans 16 residues. The CDR3 is CASSSDPQGGSYEQYF. CDR3 coding DNA: TGTGCCAGCAGCTCAGATCCGCAGGGGGGATCCTACGAGCAGTACTTC.